The rows below give T cell receptor beta chains drawn from one sample of a study of cytomegalovirus exposure and HLA in healthy donors. Measured with immunoSEQ multiplex PCR; TCRdb has only the in-frame clones, and not every one. The data contain some 200,000 clones, more than 75% of them singletons. Sequencing input: PBMCs. Receptors were obtained from a girl under three years old in good health and CMV-seronegative. The CDR3 runs from the conserved cysteine through the conserved F or W. Fields, in order: D gene, V gene, J gene, clone size, CDR3 protein, CDR3 DNA. A D gene is named only where the DNA matches it firmly. Part of the rows lack a size; the others show once, few, many or a class for expanded clones.

TRBD2	TRBV12-5	TRBJ2-2	.	CASGLVQASGSVTGELFF	TGTGCTAGTGGTTTGGTACAGGCTAGCGGGAGCGTCACCGGGGAGCTGTTTTTT
TRBD2	TRBV7-9	TRBJ2-5	.	CASSSRLAGKETQYF	TGTGCCAGCAGCTCCCGACTAGCGGGGAAAGAGACCCAGTACTTC
TRBD1	TRBV30	TRBJ2-7	.	CAWSWVGTGVREQYF	TGTGCCTGGAGTTGGGTCGGGACAGGGGTGCGGGAGCAGTACTTC
.	TRBV29-1	TRBJ2-3	.	CSVAVGGYTDTQYF	TGCAGCGTTGCGGTGGGGGGATACACAGATACGCAGTATTTT
.	TRBV27	TRBJ2-3	.	CASSLWRGRIDTQYF	TGTGCCAGCAGTTTATGGAGGGGGCGGATAGATACGCAGTATTTT
.	TRBV11-1	TRBJ2-3	.	CASSPGQRTDTQYF	TGTGCCAGCAGCCCTGGACAGCGCACAGATACGCAGTATTTT
.	TRBV4-1	TRBJ2-1	.	CASSHRSGTQGLSEQFF	TGCGCCAGCAGCCACCGATCCGGGACGCAGGGACTGAGTGAGCAGTTCTTC
TRBD2	TRBV9	TRBJ2-7	.	CASSPGLAGGTYEQYF	TGTGCCAGCAGCCCAGGACTAGCGGGGGGTACCTACGAGCAGTACTTC
TRBD1	TRBV19	TRBJ1-5	.	CASSGGTGDNQPQHF	TGTGCCAGTAGTGGTGGGACAGGGGACAATCAGCCCCAGCATTTT
TRBD1	TRBV13	TRBJ2-7	once	CASSLGDPGQKSYEQYF	TGTGCCAGCAGCTTAGGAGATCCGGGACAGAAGTCCTACGAGCAGTACTTC
TRBD1	TRBV5-6	TRBJ2-7	.	CASSWEPGQGGPELYF	TGTGCCAGCAGCTGGGAACCGGGACAGGGGGGACCTGAGCTGTACTTC
.	TRBV7-9	TRBJ1-2	.	CASSLELNYGYTF	TGTGCCAGCAGCTTAGAACTTAACTATGGCTACACCTTC
.	TRBV6-6	TRBJ1-1	once	CASTDPGLEAFF	TGTGCCAGCACCGACCCAGGGTTAGAAGCTTTCTTT
TRBD1	TRBV5-1	TRBJ1-1	.	CASSVQGGTEAFF	TGCGCCAGCAGCGTACAGGGGGGGACTGAAGCTTTCTTT
TRBD2	TRBV6-1	TRBJ2-7	.	CASSEGTSGNVYEQYF	TGTGCCAGCAGTGAAGGGACTAGCGGGAATGTGTACGAGCAGTACTTC
TRBD1	TRBV18	TRBJ1-1	.	CASSPRDSANTEAFF	TGTGCCAGCTCACCACGGGACAGCGCGAACACTGAAGCTTTCTTT
.	TRBV7-9	TRBJ2-7	.	CASSRTGDEQYF	TGTGCCAGCAGCAGGACGGGGGACGAGCAGTACTTC
.	TRBV2	TRBJ1-2	.	CASTTTGNFNYGYTF	TGTGCCAGCACCACAACAGGAAACTTTAACTATGGCTACACCTTC
.	TRBV30	TRBJ1-2	.	CAWSPLAYGYTF	TGTGCCTGGAGTCCTTTAGCCTATGGCTACACCTTC
.	TRBV19	TRBJ2-2	.	CASSIDRAGELFF	TGTGCCAGTAGTATAGACAGGGCCGGGGAGCTGTTTTTT
TRBD1	TRBV6-6	TRBJ2-7	.	CASSYQGVASRNCFF	TGTGCCAGCAGTTACCAGGGGGTGGCTAGTCGTAACTGTTTCTTC
.	TRBV7-4	TRBJ2-7	.	CASSSSGYEQYF	TGTGCCAGCAGCTCTTCAGGGTACGAGCAGTACTTC
TRBD1	TRBV19	TRBJ1-5	.	CASSKGQGFAQPQHF	TGTGCCAGTAGTAAGGGACAGGGGTTCGCTCAGCCCCAGCATTTT
.	TRBV29-1	TRBJ1-1	.	CSVGRSSTKAEAFF	TGCAGCGTTGGTAGAAGCTCGACAAAGGCTGAAGCTTTCTTT
.	TRBV6-6	TRBJ2-5	.	CASNQWGREETQYF	TGTGCCAGCAACCAGTGGGGGCGCGAGGAGACCCAGTACTTC
.	TRBV4-1	TRBJ1-6	few	CASSQEGRGRGNSPLHF	TGCGCCAGCAGCCAAGAGGGCAGGGGTAGAGGGAATTCACCCCTCCACTTT
.	TRBV5-1	TRBJ2-7	.	CASSSAPRAYEQYF	TGCGCCAGCAGCTCCGCGCCTAGAGCCTACGAGCAGTACTTC
TRBD1	TRBV4-1	TRBJ2-3	.	CASSEGTGFTDTQYF	TGCGCCAGCAGCGAAGGGACAGGGTTCACAGATACGCAGTATTTT
.	TRBV29-1	TRBJ2-3	.	CSVVGGHKNTDTQYF	TGCAGCGTTGTGGGCGGGCATAAAAACACAGATACGCAGTATTTT
.	TRBV6-1	TRBJ1-2	.	CASSEDRFYTF	TGTGCCAGCAGTGAAGACAGGTTCTACACCTTC
.	TRBV4-2	TRBJ2-7	.	CASSQDLGRSSYEQYF	TGTGCCAGCAGCCAAGATCTGGGGCGGAGCTCCTACGAGCAGTACTTC
TRBD2	TRBV7-9	TRBJ2-7	.	CASSLERGGYEQYF	TGTGCCAGCAGCTTAGAACGGGGGGGGTACGAGCAGTACTTC
.	TRBV10-2	TRBJ1-4	.	CASSNTATNEKLFF	TGCGCCAGCAGTAACACCGCAACTAATGAAAAACTGTTTTTT
TRBD1	TRBV7-6	TRBJ1-5	.	CASSPGQGAGQPQHF	TGTGCCAGCAGCCCTGGACAGGGGGCAGGTCAGCCCCAGCATTTT
.	TRBV19	TRBJ1-2	few	CASSISTDGGYTF	TGTGCCAGTAGTATATCGACAGATGGTGGCTACACCTTC
TRBD1	TRBV7-9	TRBJ1-1	.	CASSPLTGSERMNTEAFF	TGTGCCAGCAGCCCCCTGACAGGGAGTGAACGCATGAACACTGAAGCTTTCTTT
.	TRBV5-8	TRBJ1-1	.	CASSPHPRRLNTEAFF	TGTGCCAGCAGCCCCCACCCGCGGAGGTTAAACACTGAAGCTTTCTTT
TRBD2	TRBV5-1	TRBJ2-5	.	CASSLALAGGRETQYF	TGCGCCAGCAGCTTGGCCCTAGCGGGGGGGAGAGAGACCCAGTACTTC
.	TRBV13	TRBJ2-5	.	CASSLRGGVGETQYF	TGTGCCAGCAGCTTGAGGGGGGGAGTGGGCGAGACCCAGTACTTC
.	TRBV11-1	TRBJ2-7	.	CASSRDTGFYEQYF	TGTGCCAGCAGCCGTGATACAGGATTCTACGAGCAGTACTTC